A single sample gave rise to the 32 T cell receptor beta chains below, sequenced in a study of shared clonotypes between healthy human individuals. The data were produced by immunoSEQ multiplex PCR, yet TCRdb's version contains in-frame clones alone and is incomplete. Here the sample spans just over 2,000,000 clones, roughly 95% being singletons. The specimen was naive CD4+ T cells sorted from blood. Subset noted: CD45RA+ positively selected. The receptors shown here come from a man aged 18-30 years in good health.

The J gene is TRBJ2-7, the V gene TRBV5-6, with TRBD2 matching over 7 bases. Germline V gives CDR1 SGHDT, CDR2 YYEEEE. This CDR3 is 15 amino acids long. Germline trimming cut 0 bases from V and 4 bases from J; bases unmatched to any gene: 7. CDR3 residues: CASSLDAGVGYEQYF. The CDR3 DNA reads TGTGCCAGCAGCTTGGATGCGGGGGTTGGTTACGAGCAGTACTTC.

The chain joins TRBV14 to TRBJ1-6; D unresolved. V was clipped by 4 bases and J by 6 bases, with 13 bases between them. CDR1 is SGHDN and CDR2 is FVKESK in the germline V gene. This CDR3 has 15 residues. CDR3 DNA sequence: TGTGCCAGCAGCCCCGCAACCTTTGGTAATTCACCCCTCCACTTT. As protein: CASSPATFGNSPLHF.

The chain carries TRBV4-1 and TRBJ2-7, with TRBD2 matching 10 bases. The CDR3 length is 16 residues. V lost 5 bases and J lost 2; bases outside the gene matches: 9. Germline assignment: CDR1 MGHRA and CDR2 YSYEKL. CDR3 loop: CASSYGLAGATYEQYF. The CDR3 DNA follows: TGCGCCAGCAGCTATGGTCTAGCGGGAGCTACCTACGAGCAGTACTTC.

This clone was counted a single time. V and J are TRBV6-1 and TRBJ1-5, with D maybe TRBD1 (6 bases). CDR1 is MNHNS, CDR2 SASEGT, per germline. This CDR3 has 14 residues. V was trimmed by 1 base and J by 7 bases, leaving 11 bases between them. CDR3 residues: CASSEEGGMQPQHF. The CDR3, as DNA: TGTGCCAGCAGTGAAGAGGGGGGTATGCAGCCCCAGCATTTT.

The chain couples TRBV10-1 to TRBJ2-7; D remains unclear. Trimming took 0 bases from V and 6 from J, leaving 9 bases between them. This CDR3 is 13 amino acids long. Per germline, CDR1 WNHNN and CDR2 SYGVQD (reference sequence). For the CDR3, the DNA is TGCGCCAGCAGTGAGTCTCGGACGGGCGAGCAGTACTTC. Residues: CASSESRTGEQYF.

The chain combines TRBV4-3 with TRBJ1-1, with 8 positions matching TRBD1. Germline V lookup: CDR1 LGHNA, CDR2 YSLEER. The CDR3 has 17 amino acids. V was clipped by 6 bases and J by 0 bases; unmatched bases: 12. For the CDR3, the DNA is TGCGCCAGCAGTTTCGGACAGGGCCCCTACATGAACACTGAAGCTTTCTTT. Amino acid sequence: CASSFGQGPYMNTEAFF.

V and J are TRBV28 and TRBJ1-5; 11 bases are shared with TRBD1. Unmatched junction bases numbered 10, after V lost 6 bases and J lost 9 bases. Germline V lookup: CDR1 MDHEN, CDR2 SYDVKM. There are 15 residues in the CDR3. The CDR3 spells CASRPGTGGFRPQHF. CDR3 nucleotides: TGTGCCAGCAGGCCCGGGACAGGGGGTTTTCGGCCCCAGCATTTT.

The chain uses TRBV15 and TRBJ1-5; TRBD1 aligns across 8 bases. The V gene end was trimmed by 2 bases and the J gene end by 4 bases; junction bases not matched to a gene: 4. CDR3 length: 15 residues. The germline CDR1 and CDR2 sequences are LNHNV and YYDKDF (reference sequence). DNA of the CDR3: TGTGCCACCAGCAGAAGGACAGGGATTAATCAGCCCCAGCATTTT. Amino acids: CATSRRTGINQPQHF.

About this clone itself: Other DNA sequences from this sample encode an identical CDR3 as well. The chain is built from TRBV7-2 and TRBJ2-7; D call uncertain. The germline gives CDR1 SGHTA, CDR2 FQGNSA. This CDR3 contains 13 residues. V dropped 1 base and J dropped 3 bases, with 7 bases sitting between them. CDR3 in DNA: TGTGCCAGCAGCTTAGTTGGCGACTACGAGCAGTACTTC. Translating it yields CASSLVGDYEQYF.

This chain uses TRBV27 with TRBJ1-5; D is undetermined. This CDR3 contains 16 residues. The V gene's germline CDR1 is MNHEY and CDR2 SMNVEV (reference sequence). The germline V and J ends were trimmed by 5 bases and 9 bases, with 23 bases remaining between them. The CDR3 sequence: CASSAASAAVVGPQHF. In DNA, the CDR3 is TGTGCCAGCAGTGCAGCTTCCGCAGCGGTGGTGGGGCCCCAGCATTTT.

The chain joins TRBV7-2 to TRBJ1-1, with D perhaps matching TRBD1 (5 bases). The V end lost 3 bases, the J end lost 11 bases, and 13 bases lay between the germline ends. Germline V gene lookup returns CDR1 SGHTA and CDR2 FQGNSA. This CDR3 region has 12 residues. Here the CDR3 DNA reads TGTGCCAGCAGCTTTTATACGGGGGAGGCTTTCTTT. It specifies CASSFYTGEAFF.

The J gene is TRBJ1-2, the V gene TRBV7-9; the D gene is possibly TRBD1 (6 bases). The CDR3 totals 14 residues. The germline V and J ends were trimmed by 1 base and 4 bases, with 10 bases remaining between them. Germline V gene lookup returns CDR1 SEHNR and CDR2 FQNEAQ (reference sequence). The CDR3 nucleotides read TGTGCCAGCAGCTTAGGGACAGAGACCTATGGCTACACCTTC. Amino acids: CASSLGTETYGYTF.

The V call is TRBV7-2, the J call TRBJ1-6; D gene ambiguous. CDR3 length: 15 residues. The V end lost 0 bases, the J end lost 5 bases, and 8 bases lay between the germline ends. Germline loops: CDR1 SGHTA, CDR2 FQGNSA. The CDR3 region has the DNA TGTGCCAGCAGCTTAGCTAAAGGGCATAATTCACCCCTCCACTTT. Translating gives CASSLAKGHNSPLHF.

The V gene is TRBV9, the J gene TRBJ1-2; 10 bases are shared with TRBD1. Germline V CDR1 and CDR2: SGDLS, YYNGEE. The CDR3 has 16 amino acids. The trim removed 4 bases at V and 5 bases at J, leaving 11 bases unmatched. The CDR3 sequence is CASSSERLGQGYGYTF. Written as DNA, the CDR3 is TGTGCCAGCAGCTCAGAGAGGCTGGGACAGGGGTATGGCTACACCTTC.

This clone was picked up one time. The rearrangement joins TRBV5-4 to TRBJ2-3, with D maybe TRBD2 (5 bases). The germline CDR1 and CDR2 sequences are SGHNT and YYREEE (reference sequence). CDR3 length: 16 amino acids. V dropped 2 bases and J dropped 2 bases, with 15 bases sitting between them. The CDR3 coding sequence is TGTGCCAGCAGCTTAAGTGGGAGCGCCGTCACAGATACGCAGTATTTT. Translated, it gives CASSLSGSAVTDTQYF.

V is TRBV28 and J is TRBJ2-5; 10 bases fit TRBD1. Germline V gives CDR1 MDHEN, CDR2 SYDVKM. The CDR3 has 15 residues. With V trimmed by 5 bases and J by 7 bases, 10 bases remained unmatched. The CDR3 DNA reads TGTGCCAGCAGTAGACGGACAGGGGGGGATTGGACCCAGTACTTC. This codes for CASSRRTGGDWTQYF.

The V and J genes are TRBV2 and TRBJ1-5; 8 bases fit TRBD1. Germline CDR1 is SNHLY and CDR2 is FYNNEI. The CDR3 loop spans 13 amino acids. V lost 6 bases, J lost 5 bases, and 3 bases stayed unmatched. The CDR3 here is CASSPDRDQPQHF. The DNA of the CDR3 is TGTGCCAGCAGCCCGGACAGGGATCAGCCCCAGCATTTT. Combining the CDR3 with reference TRBV2 and TRBJ1-5 gives the whole variable domain EPEVTQTPSHQVTQMGQEVILRCVPISNHLYFYWYRQILGQKVEFLVSFYNNEISEKSEIFDDQFSVERPDGSNFTLKIRSTKLEDSAMYFCASSPDRDQPQHFGDGTRLSIL.

V gene TRBV5-1 combines with J gene TRBJ2-7; D is possibly TRBD2 (5 bases). Germline assignment: CDR1 SGHRS and CDR2 YFSETQ. Trimming took off 2 bases at V and 8 bases at J, with 17 bases between the two ends. CDR3 length: 14 amino acids. The CDR3 spells CASSLELPSGKQYF. CDR3 bases: TGCGCCAGCAGCTTAGAGCTCCCCAGCGGAAAGCAGTACTTC.

The J gene is TRBJ1-5, the V gene TRBV4-1; a weak D match, TRBD1 (5 bases). V lost 4 bases and J 4 bases, leaving 11 bases between the germline ends. CDR3 length: 14 amino acids. Germline V gene sequence: CDR1 MGHRA, CDR2 YSYEKL. The CDR3 DNA reads TGCGCCAGCAGCCGAGGGACGCGGAATCAGCCCCAGCATTTT. Translation: CASSRGTRNQPQHF.

The V gene is TRBV7-2, the J gene TRBJ2-5, with TRBD2 matching 11 bases. Per germline, CDR1 SGHTA and CDR2 FQGNSA. V shed 7 bases and J 4 bases; nucleotides not matched to a gene: 5. CDR3 length equals 14 residues. The CDR3 loop reads CASTTGLAGETQYF. The CDR3 nucleotides read TGTGCCAGCACCACAGGACTAGCGGGAGAGACCCAGTACTTC.

V usage is TRBV6-1 and J usage is TRBJ2-5, with 8 bases aligning to TRBD1. CDR3 length: 17 amino acids. The junction had 12 bases not matched to a gene; V was cut back by 0 bases and J by 6 bases. Per the germline V gene, CDR1 is MNHNS and CDR2 is SASEGT. CDR3 bases: TGTGCCAGCAGTGAAGCTTTGGCAGGGGGCCAGGTACAGACCCAGTACTTC. Translated: CASSEALAGGQVQTQYF.

For the CDR3, the DNA is TGTGCCAGCAGCCCCGAAAGACCCTTTTCTTGGGCCCAGTACTTC. Its protein is CASSPERPFSWAQYF. The chain links TRBV7-2 to TRBJ2-5; no clear D gene. With 5 bases removed from V and 9 bases from J, the gap between germline ends came to 22 bases. The germline V gene has CDR1 SGHTA and CDR2 FQGNSA. CDR3 length: 15 residues.

The chain has TRBV5-1 and TRBJ2-3, with 12 bases that match TRBD2. V trimming: 0 bases; J trimming: 4 bases; junction bases outside the gene matches: 6. This CDR3 has 17 amino acids. CDR1 and CDR2 (germline): SGHRS, YFSETQ. The CDR3 nucleotides read TGCGCCAGCAGCTTGGGACTAGCGGGAGTGTATGCAGATACGCAGTATTTT. This encodes CASSLGLAGVYADTQYF.

V usage is TRBV30 and J usage is TRBJ1-5, with D possibly TRBD1 on 5 matching bases. V was trimmed by 2 bases and J by 0 bases, leaving 8 bases between them. CDR1 GTSNPN and CDR2 SVGIG come from the germline V gene (reference sequence). The length of the CDR3 is 14 residues. CDR3 bases: TGTGCCTGGAGTACAGGTTTTAGCAATCAGCCCCAGCATTTT. Translated, it gives CAWSTGFSNQPQHF.

A note on this clone: The sample carries other DNA sequences with the same CDR3. This chain links TRBV7-3 with TRBJ1-2; 9 nucleotides agree with TRBD1. V shed 6 bases and J 6 bases; nucleotides not matched to a gene: 5. The length of the CDR3 is 13 residues. Germline CDR1 reads SGHTA; CDR2 reads FQGTGA. This CDR3 is CASSSGTGNGYTF. The CDR3, as DNA: TGTGCCAGCAGTTCAGGGACAGGGAATGGCTACACCTTC.

The chain links TRBV29-1 to TRBJ2-3; 12 bases align to TRBD2. After removal of 4 bases from V and 9 bases from J, the junction contained 8 bases not matched to a gene. The CDR3 is 14 residues long. In germline, CDR1 is SQVTM, CDR2 ANQGSEA. The CDR3 here is CSVALAGGSQTQYF. In DNA form, the CDR3 reads TGCAGCGTTGCCCTAGCGGGAGGGAGTCAAACGCAGTATTTT.

This chain uses TRBV10-1 with TRBJ1-1, with TRBD1 as a possible D gene (6 bases). The CDR3 sequence is 14 residues long. V dropped 4 bases and J dropped 1 base, with 10 bases sitting between them. Germline CDR1 is WNHNN and CDR2 is SYGVQD (reference sequence). The DNA for the CDR3 is TGCGCCAGCAGTGCGGCCAGGGGGAACACTGAAGCTTTCTTT. As protein: CASSAARGNTEAFF.

The chain recombines TRBV11-2 with TRBJ1-3, with D perhaps matching TRBD1 (6 bases). In germline, CDR1 is SGHAT, CDR2 FQNNGV. The CDR3 has 15 residues. The V end was cut by 1 base, the J end by 0 bases, with 7 bases between. DNA for the CDR3: TGTGCCAGCAGCTTAGGGACAGACTCTGGAAACACCATATATTTT. Amino acids: CASSLGTDSGNTIYF.

This chain uses TRBV11-2 with TRBJ1-2; 9 nucleotides agree with TRBD1. Germline CDR1 reads SGHAT; CDR2 reads FQNNGV. J lost 6 bases, V lost 4 bases, and 9 bases had no gene match. This CDR3 comprises 15 residues. This chain's CDR3 is CASSYRTGGVDGYTF. The CDR3 DNA reads TGTGCCAGCAGCTACCGAACAGGGGGCGTAGATGGCTACACCTTC.

The chain recombines TRBV5-1 with TRBJ2-2; 10 bases map to TRBD1. With 2 bases clipped from V and 3 bases from J, the junction kept 4 bases outside the gene matches. The CDR3 is 16 residues long. Germline lookup yields CDR1 SGHRS and CDR2 YFSETQ. The CDR3 sequence: CASSLSGQGYTGELFF. In DNA, the CDR3 is TGCGCCAGCAGCTTATCGGGACAGGGGTACACCGGGGAGCTGTTTTTT.

Comments on this clone: The sample has other DNA sequences that encode this CDR3 too. DNA for the CDR3: TGTGCCATCAGTGGGGGCGGGGAGGGGAATCAGCCCCAGCATTTT. Residues: CAISGGGEGNQPQHF. The V call is TRBV10-3, the J call TRBJ1-5, with TRBD1 as a possible D gene (5 bases). Trimming cost V 4 bases and J 4 bases, with 14 bases left between them. This CDR3 contains 15 residues. Looked up from germline, CDR1 is ENHRY and CDR2 is SYGVKD.

The chain combines TRBV5-6 with TRBJ1-3; tentative D call: TRBD1 (5 bases). The CDR3 contains 15 residues. V lost 3 bases and J 2 bases, leaving 12 bases between the germline ends. Germline V gene sequence: CDR1 SGHDT, CDR2 YYEEEE. The CDR3 protein is CASSSVRGAGNTIYF. The CDR3, as DNA: TGTGCCAGCAGCTCGGTTCGGGGGGCTGGAAACACCATATATTTT.